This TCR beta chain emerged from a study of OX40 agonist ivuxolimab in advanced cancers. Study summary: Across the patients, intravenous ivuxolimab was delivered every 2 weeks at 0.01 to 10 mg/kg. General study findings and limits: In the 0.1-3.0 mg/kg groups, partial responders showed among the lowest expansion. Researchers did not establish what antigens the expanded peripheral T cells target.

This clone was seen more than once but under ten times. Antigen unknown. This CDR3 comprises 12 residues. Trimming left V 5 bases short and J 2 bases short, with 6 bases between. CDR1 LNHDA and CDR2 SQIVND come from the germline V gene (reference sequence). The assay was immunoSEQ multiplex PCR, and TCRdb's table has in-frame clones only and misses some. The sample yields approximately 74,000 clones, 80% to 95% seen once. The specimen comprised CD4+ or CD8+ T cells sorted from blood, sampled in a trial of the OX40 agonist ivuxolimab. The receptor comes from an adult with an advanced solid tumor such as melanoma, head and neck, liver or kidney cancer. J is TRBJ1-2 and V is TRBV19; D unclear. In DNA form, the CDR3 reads TGTGCCAGTAGTTCACCGAACTATGGCTACACCTTC. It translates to CASSSPNYGYTF. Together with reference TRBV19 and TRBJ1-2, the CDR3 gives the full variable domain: DGGITQSPKYLFRKEGQNVTLSCEQNLNHDAMYWYRQDPGQGLRLIYYSQIVNDFQKGDIAEGYSVSREKKESFPLTVTSAQKNPTAFYLCASSSPNYGYTFGSGTRLTVV.